Listed below are T cell receptor beta chains from one sample, sequenced in a study of Ad26.COV2.S vaccination and SARS-CoV-2 variants. TCRdb's copy holds only in-frame clones and misses some; the assay was immunoSEQ multiplex PCR. Of about 480,000 clones in the sample, approximately 90% were seen once. Source: peripheral blood, taken in a trial of Ad26.COV2.S vaccine versus placebo. The receptors shown here come from a person between 18 and 65 years old who received the Ad26.COV2.S COVID-19 vaccine or a placebo. Both conserved end residues are part of each CDR3. A D gene is named only where the DNA matches it firmly. The listing skips clone size in some rows; elsewhere it reads once, few, many or a size class.

>16|TRBJ1-3|-|TRBV28|few
TGTGCCAGCAGTATATTTACAGAGAGCTCTGGAAACACCATATATTTT
CASSIFTESSGNTIYF
>11|TRBJ1-2|-|TRBV19|-
TGTGCCACTCGGGGGCCCTATGGCTACACCTTC
CATRGPYGYTF
>13|TRBJ1-1|-|TRBV6-2/TRBV6-3|-
TGTGCCAGCAGTTCTCTGGGTTTCTCAGGCGCTTTCTTT
CASSSLGFSGAFF
>12|TRBJ1-3|-|TRBV5-1|few
TGCGCCAGCAGCTTGGAAGGAAACACCATATATTTT
CASSLEGNTIYF
>15|TRBJ2-3|TRBD2|TRBV7-2|-
TGTGCCAGCAGCTTAAGCGGGAGGTTAACAGATACGCAGTATTTT
CASSLSGRLTDTQYF
>15|TRBJ1-1|-|TRBV5-1|-
TGCGCCAGCAGCTTGCCAAAGGACGCCCGGGCTGAAGCTTTCTTT
CASSLPKDARAEAFF
>12|TRBJ1-1|-|TRBV6-2/TRBV6-3|many
TGTGCCAGCAGTCGCATGAACACTGAAGCTTTCTTT
CASSRMNTEAFF
>15|TRBJ2-5|-|TRBV27|-
TGTGCCAGCAGTTCTCCGGGAATGGGTCAAGAGACCCAGTACTTC
CASSSPGMGQETQYF
>15|TRBJ2-7|TRBD2|TRBV5-6|-
TGTGCCAGCAGCTTGGTGGCGGGAGTCCCCTACGAGCAGTACTTC
CASSLVAGVPYEQYF
>15|TRBJ2-1|-|TRBV6-5|-
TGTGCCAGCAGATTTCAGGGCTACTCCTACAATGAGCAGTTCTTC
CASRFQGYSYNEQFF
>16|TRBJ1-2|-|TRBV9|-
TGTGCCAGCAGCGGAGCCCCTGGGCAGAGGGTCTATGGCTACACCTTC
CASSGAPGQRVYGYTF
>13|TRBJ2-2|-|TRBV5-4|-
TGTGCCAGCAGCTTGACATACACCGGGGAGCTGTTTTTT
CASSLTYTGELFF
>16|TRBJ2-7|-|TRBV5-1|once
TGCGCCAGCAGGGGCCCGGACAGTTCCCTCTCCTACGAGCAGTACTTC
CASRGPDSSLSYEQYF
>14|TRBJ1-1|TRBD1|TRBV6-5|few
TGTGCCAGCAGCCGCCCGGGACAGGGAGTTCCTGCTTTCTTT
CASSRPGQGVPAFF
>15|TRBJ2-3|-|TRBV19|-
TGTGCCAGTAGTATTGGGGGTTACGAACGAGATACGCAGTATTTT
CASSIGGYERDTQYF
>13|TRBJ1-2|-|TRBV4-3|-
TGCGCCAGCAGCCAAGATGGGGCGTCGGGCTACACCTTC
CASSQDGASGYTF
>14|TRBJ2-7|-|TRBV4-3|once
TGCGCCAGCAGCCCCAACCTGGGGGATTACGAGCAGTACTTC
CASSPNLGDYEQYF
>16|TRBJ2-7|TRBD1|TRBV13|-
TGTGCCAGCAGCCCCACGCCGGGACAGGGAGACTACGAGCAGTACTTC
CASSPTPGQGDYEQYF
>14|TRBJ2-3|-|TRBV7-9|-
TGTGCCACCTGGGTTGGGGGGAGACCAGATACGCAGTATTTT
CATWVGGRPDTQYF
>14|TRBJ2-2|-|TRBV30|-
TGTGCCTGGAGGACCGGGACGCTGGTCGGGGAGCTGTTTTTT
CAWRTGTLVGELFF
>14|TRBJ1-6|-|TRBV11-2|-
TGTGCCAGCAGCTTGAGGATAGGGAATTCACCCCTCCACTTT
CASSLRIGNSPLHF
>15|TRBJ2-2|-|TRBV7-2|-
TGTGCCAGCAGCCCTTCGACAGGTGGCACCGGGGAGCTGTTTTTT
CASSPSTGGTGELFF
>16|TRBJ2-7|-|TRBV9|-
TGTGCCAGCAGCGTAGGGGGACTGGCCAGCTCCTACGAGCAGTACTTC
CASSVGGLASSYEQYF
>14|TRBJ1-1|TRBD1|TRBV5-1|-
TGCGCCAGCAGCTCCTCAGGGGGCCGCACTGAAGCTTTCTTT
CASSSSGGRTEAFF
>10|TRBJ2-1|-|TRBV20-1|-
TGCAGTGCGGGACCCTCACGGGGGTTCTTC
CSAGPSRGFF
>17|TRBJ2-2|TRBD2|TRBV5-1|once
TGCGCCAGCAGCTGGGGACTAGCGGGAGGGCAGACCGGGGAGCTGTTTTTT
CASSWGLAGGQTGELFF
>14|TRBJ2-7|TRBD1|TRBV5-5|-
TGTGCCAGCAGCCTGGGACAGGGACGGTACGAGCAGTACTTC
CASSLGQGRYEQYF
>14|TRBJ1-5|-|TRBV7-2|-
TGTGCCAGCAGCTTAGCCCAGGGAAGGCAGCCCCAGCATTTT
CASSLAQGRQPQHF
>15|TRBJ1-1|-|TRBV5-4|-
TGTGCCAGCAGCTTGGATTCAGCCATGAACACTGAAGCTTTCTTT
CASSLDSAMNTEAFF
>14|TRBJ2-7|-|TRBV11-3|-
TGTGCCAGCAGCTTGGGTCCTCACCCTTACGAGCAGTACTTC
CASSLGPHPYEQYF
>17|TRBJ2-3|TRBD1|TRBV4-2|-
TGTGCCAGCAGCCAAGGGCGACAGGGGGGAAGCACAGATACGCAGTATTTT
CASSQGRQGGSTDTQYF
>14|TRBJ1-6|TRBD1|TRBV28|few
TGTGCCAGCATCGACAGGGTGGGAAATTCACCCCTCCACTTT
CASIDRVGNSPLHF
>15|TRBJ2-7|-|TRBV5-1|-
TGCGCCAGCAGCTTGGCGGGTACCCGGAAAGAAGAGCAGTACTTC
CASSLAGTRKEEQYF
>14|TRBJ2-7|-|TRBV19|-
TGTGCCAGTAGTATCGTTGGAGGGGGCTACGAGCAGTACTTC
CASSIVGGGYEQYF
>14|TRBJ2-4|-|TRBV9|-
TGTGCCAGCAGCGTACATTCGGCGGGAAACATTCAGTACTTC
CASSVHSAGNIQYF
>16|TRBJ2-1|-|TRBV5-4|once
TGTGCCAGCAGCTTGAGTCCGATGGACGGAGACAATGAGCAGTTCTTC
CASSLSPMDGDNEQFF
>15|TRBJ2-3|TRBD2|TRBV11-2|-
TGTGCCAGCAGCTTAGATTGGCTAGCGGCAGATACGCAGTATTTT
CASSLDWLAADTQYF
>14|TRBJ1-1|-|TRBV5-8|-
TGTGCCAGCCCTCGGGAGGGGCGAAGCACTGAAGCTTTCTTT
CASPREGRSTEAFF
>16|TRBJ2-1|TRBD2|TRBV28|-
TGTGCCAGCAGGCCACCCCAGGGACTAGCGGGGGATGAGCAGTTCTTC
CASRPPQGLAGDEQFF
>17|TRBJ2-1|TRBD2|TRBV27|-
TGTGCCAGCAGTTTCCGCGGGAGGCGGAGCTCCTACAATGAGCAGTTCTTC
CASSFRGRRSSYNEQFF
>13|TRBJ2-7|TRBD2|TRBV30|-
TGTGCCTGGAGTGCCCTAGCGGGAGGGGGGCAGTACTTC
CAWSALAGGGQYF
>16|TRBJ1-5|TRBD1|TRBV6-2/TRBV6-3|-
TGTGCCAGCAGACCTCTCCGGGACAGCCCTAATCAGCCCCAGCATTTT
CASRPLRDSPNQPQHF